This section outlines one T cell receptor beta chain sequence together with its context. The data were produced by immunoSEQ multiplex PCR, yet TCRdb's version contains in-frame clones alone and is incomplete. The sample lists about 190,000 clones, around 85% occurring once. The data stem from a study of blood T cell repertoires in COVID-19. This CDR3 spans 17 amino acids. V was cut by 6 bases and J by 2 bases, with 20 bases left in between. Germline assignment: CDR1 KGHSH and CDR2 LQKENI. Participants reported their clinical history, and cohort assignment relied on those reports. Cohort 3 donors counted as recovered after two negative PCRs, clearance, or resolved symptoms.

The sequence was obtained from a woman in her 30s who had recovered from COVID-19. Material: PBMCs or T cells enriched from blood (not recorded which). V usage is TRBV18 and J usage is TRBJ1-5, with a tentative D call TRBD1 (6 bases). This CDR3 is CASSAGTFDYGNQPQHF. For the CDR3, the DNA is TGTGCCAGCTCCGCAGGGACATTCGATTATGGCAATCAGCCCCAGCATTTT.